There are many counts of the clone carrying this TCR beta chain. What it binds is not known. V trimming: 4 bases; J trimming: 7 bases; junction bases outside the gene matches: 6. The length of the CDR3 is 15 residues. Germline V gene sequence: CDR1 SGHTA, CDR2 FQGNSA. This sample was taken from a study of CD8 T cells in ankylosing spondylitis. Overall study findings and caveats: It appeared that ankylosing spondylitis blood was characterized by a TCR beta motif of under ten highly homologous variants. A number of the motif variants had already been described in reactive arthritis synovial fluid and blood.

Making use of molecular barcodes, quantitative 5'-RACE generated TCR beta libraries. In TCRdb, the 5' RACE reads were re-called with MiXCR into one record per CDR3 protein. The table lists some 330,000 distinct CDR3 sequences, approximately 8.2% of them singletons, with more than 12% in the top ten. The specimen sequenced was blood, either unsorted or a sorted T cell fraction (not recorded which). The V gene is TRBV7-2, the J gene TRBJ2-1, with 11 bases fitting TRBD2. This TCR was sampled from a male donor with ankylosing spondylitis. For the CDR3, the DNA is TGTGCCAGCAGCTCACTAGCGGGAGAATTTAATGAGCAGTTCTTC. Its protein product is CASSSLAGEFNEQFF.